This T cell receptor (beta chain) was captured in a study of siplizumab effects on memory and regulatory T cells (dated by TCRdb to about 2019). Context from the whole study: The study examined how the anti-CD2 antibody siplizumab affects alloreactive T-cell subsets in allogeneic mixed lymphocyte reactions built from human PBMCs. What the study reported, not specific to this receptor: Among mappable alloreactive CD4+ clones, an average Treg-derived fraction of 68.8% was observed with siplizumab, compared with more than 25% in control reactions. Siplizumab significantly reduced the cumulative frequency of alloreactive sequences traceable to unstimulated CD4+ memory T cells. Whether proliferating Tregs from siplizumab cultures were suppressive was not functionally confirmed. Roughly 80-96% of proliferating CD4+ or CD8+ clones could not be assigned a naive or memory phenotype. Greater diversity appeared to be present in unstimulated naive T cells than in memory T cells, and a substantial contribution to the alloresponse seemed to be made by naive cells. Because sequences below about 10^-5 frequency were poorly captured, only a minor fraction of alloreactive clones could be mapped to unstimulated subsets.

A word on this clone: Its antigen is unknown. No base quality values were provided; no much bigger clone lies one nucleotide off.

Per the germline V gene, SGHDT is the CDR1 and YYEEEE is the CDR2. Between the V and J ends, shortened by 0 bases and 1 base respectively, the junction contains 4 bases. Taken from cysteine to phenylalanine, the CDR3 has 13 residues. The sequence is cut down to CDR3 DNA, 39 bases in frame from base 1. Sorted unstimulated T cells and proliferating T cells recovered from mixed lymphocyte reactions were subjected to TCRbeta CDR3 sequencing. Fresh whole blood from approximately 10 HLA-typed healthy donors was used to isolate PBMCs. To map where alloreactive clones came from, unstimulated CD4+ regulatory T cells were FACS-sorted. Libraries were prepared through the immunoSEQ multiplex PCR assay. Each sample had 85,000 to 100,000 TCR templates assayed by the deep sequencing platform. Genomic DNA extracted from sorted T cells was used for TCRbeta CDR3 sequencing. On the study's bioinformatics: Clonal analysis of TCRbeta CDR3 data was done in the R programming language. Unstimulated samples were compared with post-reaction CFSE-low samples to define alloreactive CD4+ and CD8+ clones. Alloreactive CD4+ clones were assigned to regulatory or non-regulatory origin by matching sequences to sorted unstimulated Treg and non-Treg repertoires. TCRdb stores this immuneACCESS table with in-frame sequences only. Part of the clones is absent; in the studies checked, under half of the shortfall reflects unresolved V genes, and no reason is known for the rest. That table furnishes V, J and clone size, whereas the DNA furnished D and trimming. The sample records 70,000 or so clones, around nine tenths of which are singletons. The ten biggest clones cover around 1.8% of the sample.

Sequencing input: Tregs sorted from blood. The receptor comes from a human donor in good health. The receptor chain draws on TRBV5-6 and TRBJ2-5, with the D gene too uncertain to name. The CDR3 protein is CASSLVAQETQYF. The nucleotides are TGTGCCAGCAGCTTGGTTGCCCAAGAGACCCAGTACTTC. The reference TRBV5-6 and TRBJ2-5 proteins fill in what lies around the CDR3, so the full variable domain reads DAGVTQSPTHLIKTRGQQVTLRCSPKSGHDTVSWYQQALGQGPQFIFQYYEEEERQRGNFPDRFSGHQFPNYSSELNVNALLLGDSALYLCASSLVAQETQYFGPGTRLLVL.